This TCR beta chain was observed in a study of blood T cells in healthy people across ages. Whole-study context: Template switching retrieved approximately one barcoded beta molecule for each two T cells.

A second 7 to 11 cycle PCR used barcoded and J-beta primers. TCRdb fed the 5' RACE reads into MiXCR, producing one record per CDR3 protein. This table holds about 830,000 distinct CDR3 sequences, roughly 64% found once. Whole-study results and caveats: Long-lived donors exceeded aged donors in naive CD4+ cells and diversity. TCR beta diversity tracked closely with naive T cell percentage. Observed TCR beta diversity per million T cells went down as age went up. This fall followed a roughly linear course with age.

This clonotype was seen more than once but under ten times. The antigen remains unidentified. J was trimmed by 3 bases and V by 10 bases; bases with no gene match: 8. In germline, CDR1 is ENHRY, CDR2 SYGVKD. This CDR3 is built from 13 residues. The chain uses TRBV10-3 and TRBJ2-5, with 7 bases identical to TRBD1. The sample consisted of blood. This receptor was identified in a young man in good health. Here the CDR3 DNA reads TGTGCCAGTATGGGACAGACAAAAGAGACCCAGTACTTC. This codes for CASMGQTKETQYF.